The source of this T cell receptor beta chain is a study of patients and donors after allogeneic stem cell transplantation. Looked up from germline, CDR1 is LGHNA and CDR2 is YNFKEQ. V shed 4 bases and J shed 2 bases, with 21 bases lying between them. The CDR3 loop spans 17 amino acids. TCRdb called the RT-PCR reads again in MiXCR, with one record for every CDR3 protein. The table lists some 960,000 distinct CDR3 sequences, 18% of them singletons. This clonotype was detected only a few times. The chain recombines TRBV4-2 with TRBJ2-7, with D maybe TRBD2 (6 bases). Sequencing was carried out using blood, either unsorted or a sorted T cell fraction (not recorded which). The sequence came from a human donor who was either an allogeneic HSCT recipient or a stem cell or donor lymphocyte infusion donor (not recorded which). It is not recorded whose cells these are; they may come from a transplant donor. The CDR3, as DNA: TGTGCCAGCAGCCTATACCCTTGGCGGGGCGAAACCTACGAGCAGTACTTC. Translation: CASSLYPWRGETYEQYF.